This section outlines one T cell receptor beta chain sequence together with its context. This clone has a handful of counts. Its antigen is still unknown. No base quality information exists; no much larger clone differs at one position. TCRbeta CDR3 regions were amplified from genomic DNA by means of the immunoSEQ Assay, a bias-controlled multiplex PCR. As for the authors' bioinformatics: Within the assay, amplification of reference gene primers was used to estimate how many nucleated cells each sample contained. To quantify the absolute abundance of each unique TCRbeta CDR3 rearrangement, sequence reads were collapsed and filtered. For each sample, productive Simpson clonality was calculated by taking the square root of Simpson's diversity index across productive rearrangements. As stored in TCRdb, this immuneACCESS dataset retains in-frame rearrangements with V and J assigned. A fraction of the clones does not appear; measured against another copy, unresolved V genes explain less than half of the discrepancy, and the remainder lacks a known reason. Clone size and the V and J calls come from that table; the DNA yielded D and trimming. The sample table lists 60,000 to 80,000 clones, 70% to 90% of them with a count of one. Jointly, the top ten make up approximately 4% of the sample.

The germline V gene supplies CDR1 SGHDT and CDR2 YYEEEE. From the cysteine up to the phenylalanine, the CDR3 has a length of 15 residues. Only the CDR3 region is kept as DNA, spanning 45 bases read in frame from base 1. V ends up 4 bases short and J 8 bases short, with an unmatched junction base count of 12. The sample originates from a study of blood T cell repertoires in COVID-19 (TCRdb year 2020). The study in broad terms: The collaborator samples originated in the United States, Italy and Spain and spanned the acute and convalescent phases of COVID-19. The prospective study material was composed of cDNA or gDNA derived from T cells, B-cell-depleted T cells, or PBMCs. Deeply sampled blood TCRbeta repertoires from subjects exposed to, actively infected with, or recovered from COVID-19 were included in the dataset. A freely available public database, intended as a resource for researchers studying the immune response to SARS-CoV-2, is where the repertoires were released. The samples were drawn from the first 160 participants of the ongoing ImmuneRACE study and from some 1,300 subjects provided by 6 global collaborators. Sample metadata almost always included a de-identified subject ID, COVID-19 status, age in years and sex. Where HLA class I and class II types were available, the types were taken from metadata supplied by the sample provider, not from assay-based typing. Overall study outcomes, separate from this receptor: Clinical and demographic metadata were provided uncurated, with the amount varying by source and participant.

Participants in the prospective study were aged about 18 to 95 years, lived in under 30 United States geographic areas, and enrolled through a virtual design. In the prospective study, cohorts were assigned on the basis of participant-reported clinical history obtained from a screening survey and a study questionnaire. Mobile phlebotomists in the prospective study collected whole blood, serum and a nasopharyngeal or oropharyngeal swab from every participant. Over a roughly two-month period, participants in the prospective study had the option of providing additional blood draws and questionnaires. Before DNA extraction, prospective study blood samples were shipped either frozen or at room temperature.

Recombination linked TRBV5-6 to TRBJ1-2; a stretch of 9 junction bases matches TRBD1. The source material was PBMCs or T cells enriched from blood (not recorded which). The sequence came from a woman in her forties with acute COVID-19. The CDR3 region reads CASSPKRQGVHGYTF. The sequenced DNA: TGTGCCAGCAGCCCAAAAAGACAGGGGGTTCACGGCTACACCTTC.